These 16 T cell receptor beta chains share one sample of origin, sequenced in a study of identical twins (dated by TCRdb to the mid-2010s). Library construction relied on 5' RACE. The sequencer listed for this sample is Illumina HiSeq 2000. TCRdb took the public reads, trimmed them with fastp at Q25, ran MiXCR for clone calling and kept in-frame beta chains. When rows share a CDR3 protein, they turn into one entry using the most common DNA and genes. A total of 200,000 to 250,000 distinct CDR3 sequences appear in this sample, 6% to 7% of them only once. Jointly, the top ten make up more than 12% of the sample. The data were also submitted as part of a second study, on T cells expressing NK-cell markers.

Material for sequencing was CD8+ T cells sorted from blood. All receptors derive from a woman under 30 in good health.

This clonotype was seen a few times. The chain couples TRBV27 to TRBJ2-3; D call uncertain. The V and J ends lost 1 base and 2 bases respectively, with 7 bases between them. Germline CDR1 MNHEY, CDR2 SMNVEV (reference sequence). The CDR3 length is 14 residues. Here the CDR3 DNA reads TGTGCCAGCAGTTTATTAGCCTTCACAGATACGCAGTATTTT. Protein product: CASSLLAFTDTQYF.

This clonotype was counted only a few times. The chain couples TRBV11-3 to TRBJ1-1, with D possibly TRBD1 on 5 matching bases. V gave up 5 bases and J gave up 6 bases, with 19 bases separating them. This CDR3 comprises 15 residues. CDR1 and CDR2 (germline): SGHNT, YENEEA. The CDR3 loop reads CASSPYLTGPAEAFF. CDR3 DNA sequence: TGTGCCAGCAGCCCCTACCTCACAGGACCCGCTGAAGCTTTCTTT. The full variable domain, its missing parts supplied by reference TRBV11-3 and TRBJ1-1, is EAGVVQSPRYKIIEKKQPVAFWCNPISGHNTLYWYLQNLGQGPELLIRYENEEAVDDSQLPKDRFSAERLKGVDSTLKIQPAELGDSAVYLCASSPYLTGPAEAFFGQGTRLTVV.

In this sample, this clonotype turned up many times. This chain uses TRBV20-1 with TRBJ2-4; the match to TRBD2 covers 8 bases. V lost 3 bases and J lost 3; bases outside the gene matches: 16. Germline CDR1 is DFQATT and CDR2 is SNEGSKA (reference sequence). This CDR3 spans 18 amino acids. CDR3 loop: CSARAPPGLDVDKNIQYF. In DNA, the CDR3 is TGCAGTGCTAGGGCTCCTCCGGGACTAGACGTCGACAAAAACATTCAGTACTTC.

This sequence joins TRBV7-2 and TRBJ2-7, with D perhaps matching TRBD2 (6 bases). Looked up from germline, CDR1 is SGHTA and CDR2 is FQGNSA. V lost 4 bases and J 2 bases, leaving 18 bases between the germline ends. This CDR3 has 16 amino acids. The CDR3 here is CASSSIPRDSTYEQYF. The CDR3 DNA sequence: TGTGCCAGCAGCTCCATCCCCCGGGACTCTACCTACGAGCAGTACTTC.

The chain employs TRBV12-3 or TRBV12-4 and TRBJ1-2; 12 positions agree with TRBD1. The CDR3 is made up of 16 amino acids. V was pared by 6 bases and J by 8 bases, with 13 bases of the junction left unmatched. The CDR3: CASSWDRGQARFGYTF. The CDR3 region has the DNA TGTGCCAGCAGCTGGGACAGGGGGCAGGCCAGGTTCGGCTACACCTTC.

The sample holds many counts of this clonotype. Here the CDR3 DNA reads TGTGCCAGCAAAACGGGAGTTCCCACCGCCGGGGAGCTGTTTTTT. Its translation is CASKTGVPTAGELFF. The chain couples TRBV2 to TRBJ2-2; TRBD2 is a possible D gene (6 bases). CDR1 SNHLY and CDR2 FYNNEI come from the germline V gene. The V end was cut by 7 bases, the J end by 6 bases, with 18 bases between. CDR3 length: 15 amino acids.

V usage is TRBV12-3 or TRBV12-4 and J usage is TRBJ2-1; D possibly corresponds to TRBD2 (5 bases). Deletions cut 7 bases from V and 8 bases from J, with 9 bases between. This CDR3 is built from 11 residues. In nucleotides, the CDR3 is TGTGCCAGCACGTTCGGGGATGAGCAGTTCTTC. Translated: CASTFGDEQFF.

This clonotype occurred many times. The chain combines TRBV3-1 with TRBJ2-3, with D unclear. Trimming stripped 0 bases from V and 6 bases from J, with 16 bases between. The CDR3 contains 16 residues. Germline-derived CDR1 and CDR2 are LGHDT and YNNKEL (reference sequence). For the CDR3, the DNA is TGTGCCAGCAGCCAAGATCGGCGGCAACCAATGGATACGCAGTATTTT. Its translation is CASSQDRRQPMDTQYF.

This chain uses TRBV4-2 with TRBJ2-3, with no clear D. V was cut by 3 bases and J by 7 bases, with 5 bases left in between. CDR3 size: 11 residues. Germline V lookup: CDR1 LGHNA, CDR2 YNFKEQ. The CDR3 here is CASSQTHTQYF. The CDR3, as DNA: TGTGCCAGCAGCCAGACCCATACGCAGTATTTT.

The chain combines TRBV6-2 or TRBV6-3 with TRBJ1-2, with 7 bases aligning to TRBD1. J was trimmed by 1 base and V by 5 bases; bases with no gene match: 10. The CDR3 sequence is 16 residues long. CDR1 is MNHEY, CDR2 SVGEGT, per germline. The CDR3 DNA sequence: TGTGCCAGCAGTGATAGGGACAGAGCCTTTAACTATGGCTACACCTTC. It encodes CASSDRDRAFNYGYTF.

CDR3 protein: CASSSQLAWETQYF. CDR3 DNA sequence: TGCGCCAGCAGCTCTCAACTAGCATGGGAGACCCAGTACTTC. The V and J genes are TRBV5-1 and TRBJ2-5, with D possibly matching TRBD2 (6 bases). The CDR3 runs 14 residues. V was trimmed by 3 bases and J by 5 bases, leaving 14 bases between them. The germline CDR1 and CDR2 sequences are SGHRS and YFSETQ.

The rearrangement joins TRBV29-1 to TRBJ2-7, with 8 bases that match TRBD2. Germline lookup yields CDR1 SQVTM and CDR2 ANQGSEA. The CDR3 loop spans 14 amino acids. J gave up 2 bases and V 4 bases, and 7 bases lay outside the gene matches. The DNA for the CDR3 is TGCAGCGTTGTGAGTAGCGGGATGACCTACGAGCAGTACTTC. This codes for CSVVSSGMTYEQYF.

V and J are TRBV12-3 or TRBV12-4 and TRBJ2-1; 7 bases are shared with TRBD1. J was trimmed by 6 bases and V by 4 bases; bases with no gene match: 6. There are 14 residues in the CDR3. CDR3 protein: CASSYGGQVNEQFF. The CDR3 DNA follows: TGTGCCAGCAGTTACGGCGGACAGGTCAATGAGCAGTTCTTC.

With regard to this clonotype: With a much larger clone just one base away, this may be a read error. The genes are TRBV5-6 and TRBJ1-3; D gene uncertain. This CDR3 has 11 amino acids. V was pared by 5 bases and J by 4 bases, with 4 bases between. Germline CDR1 reads SGHDT; CDR2 reads YYEEEE. In nucleotides, the CDR3 is TGTGCCAGCAGTATGGGAAACACCATATATTTT. It is translated as CASSMGNTIYF.

This clonotype was detected many times. The rearrangement uses TRBV6-1 and TRBJ1-2, with 7 bases identical to TRBD1. V was clipped by 10 bases and J by 4 bases; unmatched bases: 12. Germline V gene data show CDR1 as MNHNS and CDR2 as SASEGT. The CDR3 is 14 residues long. The CDR3 spells CATTPGGGFYGYTF. The DNA for the CDR3 is TGTGCCACCACGCCTGGAGGGGGCTTCTATGGCTACACCTTC.

This clonotype was detected many times. This chain uses TRBV6-5 with TRBJ2-2; 7 bases are shared with TRBD2. The CDR3 length is 15 residues. J gave up 7 bases and V 2 bases, and 7 bases lay outside the gene matches. Germline values: CDR1 MNHEY, CDR2 SVGAGI. The CDR3, as DNA: TGTGCCAGCAGTTACGACCAGGGCGGGAGCGGGGAGCTGTTTTTT. It yields the protein CASSYDQGGSGELFF.